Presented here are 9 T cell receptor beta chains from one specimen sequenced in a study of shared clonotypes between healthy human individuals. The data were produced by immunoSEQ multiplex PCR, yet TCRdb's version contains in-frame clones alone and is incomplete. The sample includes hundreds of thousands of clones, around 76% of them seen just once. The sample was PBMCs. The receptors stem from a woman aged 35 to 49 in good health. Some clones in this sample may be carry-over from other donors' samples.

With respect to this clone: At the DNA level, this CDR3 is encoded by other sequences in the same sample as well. The CDR3 coding sequence is TGCGCCAGCAGTGAGTCTTCGTACGAGCAGTACTTC. Protein product: CASSESSYEQYF. The V gene is TRBV10-2, the J gene TRBJ2-7, with no clear D. Per the germline V gene, CDR1 is WSHSY and CDR2 is SAAADI. The CDR3 consists of 12 residues. The V end lost 0 bases, the J end lost 4 bases, and 4 bases lay between the germline ends.

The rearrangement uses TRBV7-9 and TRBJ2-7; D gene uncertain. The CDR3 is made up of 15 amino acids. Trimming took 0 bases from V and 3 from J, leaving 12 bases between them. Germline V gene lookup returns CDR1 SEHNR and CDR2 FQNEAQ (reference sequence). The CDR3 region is CASSLARTDLYEQYF. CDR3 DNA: TGTGCCAGCAGCTTAGCAAGGACGGATCTCTACGAGCAGTACTTC.

CDR3 residues: CASSPQGGRGYTEAFF. Written as DNA, the CDR3 is TGTGCCAGCAGCCCCCAAGGGGGAAGGGGGTACACTGAAGCTTTCTTT. The V and J genes are TRBV9 and TRBJ1-1, with a weak D call TRBD1 (6 bases). The CDR3 consists of 16 residues. From germline, CDR1 is SGDLS and CDR2 YYNGEE. V lost 4 bases and J lost 3, with 19 bases in between.

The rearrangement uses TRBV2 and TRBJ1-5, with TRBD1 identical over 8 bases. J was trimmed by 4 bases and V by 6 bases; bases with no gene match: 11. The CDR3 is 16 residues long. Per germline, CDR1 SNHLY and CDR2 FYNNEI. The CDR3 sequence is CASRPPPGQENQPQHF. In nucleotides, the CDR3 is TGTGCCAGCAGGCCGCCACCGGGACAGGAAAATCAGCCCCAGCATTTT.

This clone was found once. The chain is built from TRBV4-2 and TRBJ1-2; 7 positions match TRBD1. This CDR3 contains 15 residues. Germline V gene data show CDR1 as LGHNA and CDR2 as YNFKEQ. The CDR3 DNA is TGTGCTTCCTCGGAGGGGGCGACTACTAACTATGGCTACACCTTC. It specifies CASSEGATTNYGYTF.

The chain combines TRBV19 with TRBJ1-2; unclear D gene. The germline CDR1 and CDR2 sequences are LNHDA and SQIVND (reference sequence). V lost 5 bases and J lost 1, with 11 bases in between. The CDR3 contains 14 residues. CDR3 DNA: TGTGCCAGTAGTGAGGCGGCGGATAACTATGGCTACACCTTC. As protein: CASSEAADNYGYTF.

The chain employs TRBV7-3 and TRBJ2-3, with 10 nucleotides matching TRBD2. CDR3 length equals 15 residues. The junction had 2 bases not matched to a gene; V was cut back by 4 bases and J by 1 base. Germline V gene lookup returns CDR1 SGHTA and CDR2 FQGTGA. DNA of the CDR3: TGTGCCAGCAGCTCTCTAGCGGGAGGCACAGATACGCAGTATTTT. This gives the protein CASSSLAGGTDTQYF.

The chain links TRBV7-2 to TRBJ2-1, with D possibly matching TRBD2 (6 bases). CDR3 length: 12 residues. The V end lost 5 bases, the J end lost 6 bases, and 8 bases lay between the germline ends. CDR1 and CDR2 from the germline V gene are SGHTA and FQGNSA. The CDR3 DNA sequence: TGTGCCAGCAGCCTGACTAGCAATGAGCAGTTCTTC. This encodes CASSLTSNEQFF.

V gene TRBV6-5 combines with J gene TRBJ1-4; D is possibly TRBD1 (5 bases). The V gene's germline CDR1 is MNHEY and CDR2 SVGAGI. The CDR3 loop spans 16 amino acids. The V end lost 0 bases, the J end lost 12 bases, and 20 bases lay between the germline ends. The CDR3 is CASSYSRDPVGEELFF. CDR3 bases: TGTGCCAGCAGTTACTCCAGAGACCCTGTGGGGGAAGAACTGTTTTTT.